This T cell receptor (beta chain) stems from a study of blood T cell repertoires in COVID-19. Study-level information: Italy, Spain and the United States were the sources of the convalescent and acute COVID-19 samples.

In germline, CDR1 is SNHLY, CDR2 FYNNEI. The V end lost 6 bases, the J end lost 4 bases, and 10 bases lay between the germline ends. The CDR3 covers 12 residues. How the authors handled the data: Reference gene primer amplification gave estimated nucleated cell counts. TCRdb keeps only in-frame clones here, not all; method: immunoSEQ multiplex PCR. That table is the source of V, J and clone size, and D and trimming were worked out from the DNA. The sample records about 66,000 clones, around 83% being singletons. This clonotype originated in a man aged 50 to 59 with active COVID-19. Sequenced input: peripheral blood. This chain joins TRBV2 and TRBJ2-7; possibly TRBD2 for D (5 bases). CDR3: CASSEGSYEQYV. The CDR3 DNA reads TGTGCCAGCAGCGAGGGATCTTACGAGCAGTACGTC.